This entry lists 27 T cell receptor beta chains sequenced from one sample in a study of blood T cell repertoires in COVID-19. Libraries were prepared by immunoSEQ multiplex PCR; TCRdb keeps only in-frame clonotypes and omits some of them. The data contain about 86,000 clones, 65% to 85% of them singletons. Input material: peripheral blood. These receptors all come from a woman aged 80 or over with active or convalescent COVID-19.

V gene TRBV18 combines with J gene TRBJ2-7, with D possibly TRBD2 on 6 matching bases. The germline CDR1 and CDR2 sequences are KGHSH and LQKENI. There are 15 residues in the CDR3. Between the trimmed V and J ends, which lost 2 bases and 2 bases, there was a span of 13 bases. CDR3 residues: CASSPITGGAYEQYF. The CDR3 nucleotides are TGTGCCAGCTCACCAATCACAGGAGGGGCCTACGAGCAGTACTTC.

This chain links TRBV7-3 with TRBJ1-2, with D hard to call. The CDR3 spans 14 residues. The V gene lost 5 bases and the J gene lost 4 bases, with 14 bases spanning the gap. Germline CDR1 and CDR2: SGHTA and FQGTGA. As DNA, the CDR3 is TGTGCCAGCAGCCCGGGAGCGGGAGGCTATGGCTACACCTTC. Translating it yields CASSPGAGGYGYTF.

The V call is TRBV7-6, the J call TRBJ2-3; maybe TRBD1 (5 bases). Germline lookup yields CDR1 SGHVS and CDR2 FNYEAQ. Trimming removed 1 base at V and 3 bases at J, with 11 bases between. The CDR3 runs to 15 residues. The CDR3 sequence: CASSLGRQGTDTQYF. The CDR3, as DNA: TGTGCCAGCAGCTTAGGGCGTCAGGGAACAGATACGCAGTATTTT.

CDR3 in DNA: TGTGCCAGCAGCTTAGCGGGACAGGGGCAATGGTGGGATAATGAAAAACTGTTTTTT. Translation gives CASSLAGQGQWWDNEKLFF. The V call is TRBV7-9, the J call TRBJ1-4; 10 bases are shared with TRBD1. Trimming removed 0 bases from V and 4 bases from J; junction bases left unmatched: 11. The CDR3 loop spans 19 amino acids. The V gene's germline CDR1 is SEHNR and CDR2 FQNEAQ (reference sequence).

V and J are TRBV25-1 and TRBJ2-3; D may be TRBD2 (5 bases). CDR3 length: 16 amino acids. V lost 1 base to trimming and J lost 3 bases, with 14 bases between them. Germline V lookup: CDR1 MGHDK, CDR2 SYGVNS. In DNA form, the CDR3 reads TGTGCCAGCAGTGAATTCCGGGGAGATAGTACAGATACGCAGTATTTT. It is translated as CASSEFRGDSTDTQYF.

The gene calls are TRBV6-1 and TRBJ2-4; 7 nucleotides line up with TRBD1. Germline V CDR1 and CDR2: MNHNS, SASEGT. The CDR3 has 17 residues. The V segment lost 1 base and the J segment 1 base; nucleotides outside the gene matches: 7. CDR3 DNA sequence: TGTGCCAGCAGTGAAGGGGCGTGGGGACAGGCCAAAAACATTCAGTACTTC. This encodes CASSEGAWGQAKNIQYF.

V is TRBV19 and J is TRBJ1-3; TRBD1 might be the D (6 bases). The length of the CDR3 is 15 residues. Per germline, CDR1 LNHDA and CDR2 SQIVND (reference sequence). The germline V and J ends were trimmed by 4 bases and 1 base, with 11 bases remaining between them. CDR3 residues: CASSTYRVSGNTIYF. The CDR3 coding sequence is TGTGCCAGTAGTACCTACAGGGTTTCTGGAAACACCATATATTTT.

This chain connects TRBV5-6 to TRBJ2-5; TRBD1 agrees at 8 bases. V lost 3 bases, J lost 7 bases, and 8 bases stayed unmatched. The germline V gene encodes CDR1 SGHDT and CDR2 YYEEEE. The CDR3 runs 14 residues. DNA for the CDR3: TGTGCCAGCAGCTCGACAGGGGCCGCAGGGACCCAGTACTTC. This translates into CASSSTGAAGTQYF.

This clone has ten or more counts. V usage is TRBV2 and J usage is TRBJ2-7; 7 bases align to TRBD1. The CDR3 loop spans 14 amino acids. V was clipped by 6 bases and J by 3 bases; unmatched bases: 8. From germline, CDR1 is SNHLY and CDR2 FYNNEI. Here the CDR3 DNA reads TGTGCCAGCAGGCGCGACAGGGCCCGCTACGAGCAGTACTTC. Its translation is CASRRDRARYEQYF.

The rearrangement joins TRBV5-1 to TRBJ1-1; a weak D match, TRBD1 (5 bases). The V end lost 3 bases, the J end lost 4 bases, and 19 bases lay between the germline ends. CDR3 length: 16 amino acids. Germline V gives CDR1 SGHRS, CDR2 YFSETQ. The CDR3 DNA reads TGCGCCAGCAGCTATCTCTTGACGGATAGGGGCACTGAAGCTTTCTTT. Protein product: CASSYLLTDRGTEAFF.

Written as DNA, the CDR3 is TGTGCCAGCAGGTTCGGGAGGGAGGCGACCCAGTACTTC. Translated: CASRFGREATQYF. The chain is built from TRBV6-5 and TRBJ2-5; 8 positions match TRBD2. Germline CDR1 reads MNHEY; CDR2 reads SVGAGI. The J segment lost 7 bases and the V segment lost 6 bases, leaving 7 bases of the junction unmatched. The CDR3 spans 13 residues.

This clone has a single count. The chain is built from TRBV9 and TRBJ1-3; D might be TRBD1 (5 bases). CDR3 length equals 15 residues. Looked up from germline, CDR1 is SGDLS and CDR2 is YYNGEE. Trimming cost V 2 bases and J 2 bases, with 11 bases left between them. The CDR3 DNA is TGTGCCAGCAGCGTTTTGACAGTTCCTGGAAACACCATATATTTT. Translating gives CASSVLTVPGNTIYF.

V is TRBV4-1 and J is TRBJ2-7, with D perhaps TRBD1 (6 bases). Germline values: CDR1 MGHRA, CDR2 YSYEKL. Between the trimmed V and J ends, which lost 0 bases and 10 bases, there was a span of 13 bases. The CDR3 runs to 13 residues. CDR3 loop: CASSQEGRQVQYF. In DNA, the CDR3 is TGCGCCAGCAGCCAAGAAGGGAGACAGGTTCAGTACTTC.

The genes are TRBV2 and TRBJ2-1, with D perhaps TRBD1 (7 bases). This CDR3 has 15 residues. CDR1 and CDR2 (germline): SNHLY, FYNNEI. Deletions cut 7 bases from V and 8 bases from J, with 21 bases between. CDR3 sequence: CASTTRRQGGDEQFF. The CDR3 DNA follows: TGTGCCAGCACGACCCGGCGGCAGGGGGGTGATGAGCAGTTCTTC.

The gene calls are TRBV5-6 and TRBJ2-2; D may be TRBD2 (6 bases). Germline V gene lookup returns CDR1 SGHDT and CDR2 YYEEEE. The V and J ends lost 5 bases and 5 bases respectively, with 16 bases between them. The CDR3 runs 15 residues. CDR3 nucleotide sequence: TGTGCCAGCAGATCAGGGACTGGGCGGACCGGGGAGCTGTTTTTT. This gives the protein CASRSGTGRTGELFF.

The chain recombines TRBV20-1 with TRBJ1-4; D gene ambiguous. This CDR3 spans 11 amino acids. V lost 0 bases to trimming and J lost 15 bases, with 11 bases between them. Per the germline V gene, CDR1 is DFQATT and CDR2 is SNEGSKA (reference sequence). The CDR3 DNA reads TGCAGTGCTAGAGACCCTCAATCGGTGTTTTTT. This gives the protein CSARDPQSVFF.

The V gene is TRBV19, the J gene TRBJ1-5, with D possibly TRBD1 on 6 matching bases. V was cut by 0 bases and J by 7 bases, with 16 bases left in between. Germline-derived CDR1 and CDR2 are LNHDA and SQIVND (reference sequence). CDR3 length: 16 residues. The CDR3 sequence: CASSIDAGVIGQPQHF. The CDR3 nucleotides are TGTGCCAGTAGTATAGACGCAGGGGTAATTGGACAGCCCCAGCATTTT.

The chain has TRBV25-1 and TRBJ2-5; 9 nucleotides line up with TRBD2. After removal of 6 bases from V and 6 bases from J, the junction contained 5 bases not matched to a gene. Germline V gene lookup returns CDR1 MGHDK and CDR2 SYGVNS. The CDR3 covers 13 residues. CDR3 amino acids: CASRNSGGKTQYF. In DNA form, the CDR3 reads TGTGCCAGCAGAAATAGCGGGGGAAAGACCCAGTACTTC.

Only one count was recorded for this clone. The V gene is TRBV7-8, the J gene TRBJ1-5; the match to TRBD1 covers 9 bases. CDR1 is SGHVS and CDR2 is FQNEAQ in the germline V gene. CDR3 length: 18 amino acids. Trimming took 1 base from V and 0 from J; bases not matched to a gene: 7. The DNA of the CDR3 is TGTGCCAGCAGCTTAGGACAGGGGGGGCGGTTTAGCAATCAGCCCCAGCATTTT. Protein product: CASSLGQGGRFSNQPQHF.

This sequence joins TRBV4-1 and TRBJ2-3; D may be TRBD2 (6 bases). Trimming took 1 base from V and 7 from J, leaving 18 bases between them. Germline V gene data show CDR1 as MGHRA and CDR2 as YSYEKL. CDR3 size: 16 residues. Here the CDR3 reads CASSQVTGTRGNTQYF. CDR3 in DNA: TGCGCCAGCAGCCAAGTCACCGGGACGCGCGGGAATACGCAGTATTTT.

The rearrangement links TRBV29-1 to TRBJ2-3; 7 bases line up with TRBD2. This CDR3 has 14 amino acids. V gave up 7 bases and J gave up 1 base; unmatched junction bases: 8. Germline values: CDR1 SQVTM, CDR2 ANQGSEA. The CDR3 DNA reads TGCAGCGCCTCTAGCGGTTTCGGCACAGATACGCAGTATTTT. This translates into CSASSGFGTDTQYF.

The gene calls are TRBV29-1 and TRBJ1-2; no reliable D call. From germline, CDR1 is SQVTM and CDR2 ANQGSEA. Trimming removed 4 bases from V and 6 bases from J, with 6 bases in between. CDR3 size: 10 residues. The CDR3 DNA sequence: TGCAGCGTTGCGGGTCATGGCTACACCTTC. Translating gives CSVAGHGYTF.

This clone was picked up many times. This chain joins TRBV27 and TRBJ1-4; D is perhaps TRBD1 (6 bases). The CDR3 is 14 amino acids. Trimming pared 6 bases from V and 0 bases from J, leaving 8 bases between. Germline V gene sequence: CDR1 MNHEY, CDR2 SMNVEV (reference sequence). The chain's CDR3 is CASRRTATNEKLFF. CDR3 coding DNA: TGTGCCAGCAGGCGGACAGCAACTAATGAAAAACTGTTTTTT.

The chain combines TRBV11-3 with TRBJ1-6, with 10 bases identical to TRBD1. CDR1 is SGHNT, CDR2 YENEEA, per germline. The CDR3 is made up of 14 amino acids. The V and J ends lost 3 bases and 7 bases, in that order; junction bases with no gene match: 0. The CDR3 spells CASSLGQGNSPLHF. Written as DNA, the CDR3 is TGTGCCAGCAGCTTGGGACAGGGGAATTCACCCCTCCACTTT.

This clone was seen only a few times. The V call is TRBV7-3, the J call TRBJ1-1; 11 bases fit TRBD1. This CDR3 is built from 17 residues. Trimming took 0 bases from V and 4 from J; bases not matched to a gene: 7. The germline V gene has CDR1 SGHTA and CDR2 FQGTGA. The CDR3 sequence: CASSLTMVGTGGTEAFF. CDR3 DNA sequence: TGTGCCAGCAGCTTAACGATGGTCGGGACAGGGGGCACTGAAGCTTTCTTT.

The chain links TRBV6-5 to TRBJ2-7; 11 bases line up with TRBD1. Per the germline V gene, CDR1 is MNHEY and CDR2 is SVGAGI. The CDR3 is made up of 16 amino acids. V gave up 0 bases and J gave up 6 bases; unmatched junction bases: 7. The CDR3: CASSYSGQGGWREQYF. DNA for the CDR3: TGTGCCAGCAGTTACTCGGGACAGGGGGGCTGGCGCGAGCAGTACTTC.

The V and J genes are TRBV20-1 and TRBJ1-4, with D possibly TRBD1 on 6 matching bases. Trimming took 3 bases from V and 4 from J, leaving 9 bases between them. CDR1 DFQATT and CDR2 SNEGSKA come from the germline V gene (reference sequence). The CDR3 length is 13 residues. This CDR3 is CSASRTVNEKLFF. As DNA, the CDR3 is TGCAGTGCTAGTAGGACAGTTAATGAAAAACTGTTTTTT.